This entry concerns a single T cell receptor beta chain. RNA in amounts of roughly 0.5 to 1 ug was reverse transcribed with random hexamers. A multiplex approach, immunoSEQ multiplex PCR, amplified TCR beta CDR3 across 54 Vbeta and 13 Jbeta. TCRdb analysed the immunoSEQ multiplex PCR reads with MiXCR anew, one entry per CDR3 protein. Here the sample spans 130,000 or so distinct CDR3 sequences, around 75% being singletons. Sequencing of TCR beta was carried out in blood CD8+ and CD4+ T cells. Multiple sclerosis controls were treatment-naive patients with stable or active relapsing-remitting disease. This entry belongs to a study of CD8 T cells in Susac syndrome. The V and J ends lost 6 bases and 2 bases respectively, with 10 bases between them. Germline CDR1 and CDR2: SEHNR and FQNEAQ (reference sequence). This CDR3 has 13 residues.

This TCR derives from a human donor with multiple sclerosis. The sequenced sample was CD8+ T cells from PBMCs. The rearrangement links TRBV7-9 to TRBJ1-2, with no clear D. CDR3 amino acids: CASRPDGNYGYTF. The CDR3 DNA is TGTGCCAGCAGACCGGACGGGAACTATGGCTACACCTTC.